The 17 T cell receptor beta chains below were found in one sample sequenced in a study of T cell repertoires in cytomegalovirus infection. TCRdb processed the reads anew with MiXCR; each CDR3 protein has one entry. The sample has over 150,000 distinct CDR3 sequences; about 18% are singletons. The sequenced sample consisted of CD8+ T cells from PBMCs. The receptors were sampled from a human donor in good health (CMV status not recorded). Some clones in this sample may be carry-over from other donors' samples.

The chain employs TRBV27 and TRBJ2-3; no firm D call. The ends were cut back, 11 bases at V and 6 bases at J, with 12 bases in the middle. Germline V CDR1 and CDR2: MNHEY, SMNVEV (reference sequence). CDR3 length: 11 residues. CDR3 amino acids: CASRMADTQYF. For the CDR3, the DNA is TGTGCCTCCCGAATGGCCGATACGCAGTATTTT.

The rearrangement joins TRBV6-2 or TRBV6-3 to TRBJ2-7; D is unclear. V was cut by 8 bases and J by 0 bases, with 5 bases left in between. CDR3 size: 11 residues. CDR1 is MNHEY, CDR2 SVGEGT, per germline. In DNA, the CDR3 is TGTGCCAGCCGGATCTCCTACGAGCAGTACTTC. Its translation: CASRISYEQYF.

This chain uses TRBV6-1 with TRBJ1-5; TRBD1 agrees at 8 bases. The end of the DNA is better explained by TRBJ2-3, so the J call may be wrong. The CDR3 is made up of 14 amino acids. CDR1 MNHNS and CDR2 SASEGT come from the germline V gene. DNA of the CDR3: TGTGCCAGCAGTGAAAGGACAGGGAATCAGCCCCAGTATTTT. As protein: CASSERTGNQPQYF.

The table lists this clonotype with a few counts. The chain employs TRBV7-9 and TRBJ1-1; 7 bases line up with TRBD1. Germline CDR1 SEHNR, CDR2 FQNEAQ (reference sequence). J lost 0 bases, V lost 5 bases, and 3 bases had no gene match. The CDR3 runs to 14 residues. CDR3 region: CASSPTGMNTEAFF. The CDR3 DNA is TGTGCCAGCAGCCCGACAGGGATGAACACTGAAGCTTTCTTT.

The V and J genes are TRBV29-1 and TRBJ2-1; 7 bases align to TRBD2. J lost 0 bases, V lost 4 bases, and 12 bases had no gene match. The CDR3 extends over 17 amino acids. In germline, CDR1 is SQVTM, CDR2 ANQGSEA. CDR3: CSVGGELAASSYNEQFF. Written as DNA, the CDR3 is TGCAGCGTTGGAGGGGAGCTAGCGGCTAGCTCCTACAATGAGCAGTTCTTC.

This clonotype was detected only a few times. This sequence joins TRBV12-5 and TRBJ2-1, with unresolved D. The CDR3 is 13 amino acids. Germline V gives CDR1 LGHNT, CDR2 FRNRAP. V was shortened by 2 bases and J by 7 bases, with 9 bases between the two germline ends. This CDR3 is CASGLWSGNEQFF. The CDR3 bases are TGTGCTAGTGGTTTGTGGTCCGGGAATGAGCAGTTCTTC.

This chain links TRBV12-3 or TRBV12-4 with TRBJ1-2; no reliable D call. V shed 0 bases and J shed 3 bases, with 11 bases lying between them. The CDR3 is 15 amino acids. The CDR3 nucleotides are TGTGCCAGCAGTTTAGCGGCCCCGGGCTACTATGGCTACACCTTC. Translated, it gives CASSLAAPGYYGYTF.

The J gene is TRBJ1-1, the V gene TRBV11-3; D unclear. This CDR3 has 13 amino acids. V lost 5 bases and J 9 bases, leaving 16 bases between the germline ends. Per the germline V gene, CDR1 is SGHNT and CDR2 is YENEEA. CDR3 nucleotide sequence: TGTGCCAGCAGCCTTCAAGACGGTTATAAAGCTTTCTTT. It yields the protein CASSLQDGYKAFF.

This clonotype was found a few times. The chain employs TRBV20-1 and TRBJ2-2; a possible D gene is TRBD2 (6 bases). Trimming took 0 bases from V and 8 from J, leaving 7 bases between them. The CDR3 totals 12 residues. Per the germline V gene, CDR1 is DFQATT and CDR2 is SNEGSKA (reference sequence). The CDR3 nucleotides read TGCAGTGCTAGAGAGGGAGGAGGGGAGCTGTTTTTT. It translates to CSAREGGGELFF.

This clonotype was counted a single time. The CDR3 DNA follows: TGTGCCAGCTCACCAGGAAAGGACAGGGAGAGCACCGGGGAGCTGTTTTTT. Its protein is CASSPGKDRESTGELFF. The chain links TRBV18 to TRBJ2-2; 8 bases fit TRBD1. CDR3 length: 17 amino acids. Germline loops: CDR1 KGHSH, CDR2 LQKENI. The V segment lost 2 bases and the J segment 4 bases; nucleotides outside the gene matches: 9. The full variable domain, its missing parts supplied by reference TRBV18 and TRBJ2-2, is NAGVMQNPRHLVRRRGQEARLRCSPMKGHSHVYWYRQLPEEGLKFMVYLQKENIIDESGMPKERFSAEFPKEGPSILRIQQVVRGDSAAYFCASSPGKDRESTGELFFGEGSRLTVL.

This chain connects TRBV7-6 to TRBJ2-7, with TRBD1 matching over 7 bases. CDR1 is SGHVS, CDR2 FNYEAQ, per germline. V lost 5 bases and J lost 3; bases outside the gene matches: 13. This CDR3 has 16 amino acids. The CDR3 is CASSPSAPGQFYEQYF. In nucleotides, the CDR3 is TGTGCCAGCAGCCCGAGTGCTCCGGGACAGTTCTACGAGCAGTACTTC.

A few counts support this clonotype. This sequence joins TRBV2 and TRBJ1-5; 7 positions match TRBD1. The CDR3 runs to 14 residues. The V segment lost 7 bases and the J segment 5 bases; nucleotides outside the gene matches: 8. Germline assignment: CDR1 SNHLY and CDR2 FYNNEI. The CDR3 DNA sequence: TGTGCCAGCAAAAGAGAGGGGGCTTATCAGCCCCAGCATTTT. Amino acids: CASKREGAYQPQHF.

This clonotype was seen a few times. This chain connects TRBV9 to TRBJ2-7; 8 bases line up with TRBD2. Trimming removed 3 bases from V and 5 bases from J; junction bases left unmatched: 7. The CDR3 has 14 residues. The germline gives CDR1 SGDLS, CDR2 YYNGEE. CDR3 loop: CASSGRGGHDEQYF. The CDR3 DNA is TGTGCCAGCAGCGGCCGCGGGGGGCACGACGAGCAGTACTTC.

The chain joins TRBV7-3 to TRBJ1-6; 8 nucleotides match TRBD1. CDR1 and CDR2 from the germline V gene are SGHTA and FQGTGA. The CDR3 runs 16 residues. The V segment lost 5 bases and the J segment 9 bases; nucleotides outside the gene matches: 12. The CDR3 bases are TGTGCCAGCAGCCCGCACGGGGCAGGGGGCGGTTCACCCCTCCACTTT. It specifies CASSPHGAGGGSPLHF.

A few counts support this clonotype. V usage is TRBV7-8 and J usage is TRBJ2-7, with TRBD2 identical over 8 bases. This CDR3 spans 14 amino acids. Germline V gene data show CDR1 as SGHVS and CDR2 as FQNEAQ. After removal of 2 bases from V and 5 bases from J, the junction contained 5 bases not matched to a gene. CDR3 protein: CASSLSSGANEQYF. In DNA form, the CDR3 reads TGTGCCAGCAGCTTAAGTAGCGGGGCCAACGAGCAGTACTTC.

This clonotype was counted a few times. The chain links TRBV7-9 to TRBJ2-3; perhaps D is TRBD1 or TRBD2 (5 bases each). Germline lookup yields CDR1 SEHNR and CDR2 FQNEAQ (reference sequence). The CDR3 is 13 residues long. V was pared by 5 bases and J by 0 bases, with 6 bases between. The CDR3: CASSRDSTDTQYF. The CDR3 coding sequence is TGTGCCAGCAGCCGGGACAGCACAGATACGCAGTATTTT.

V gene TRBV5-1 combines with J gene TRBJ1-1; 8 bases fit TRBD1. This CDR3 comprises 15 residues. Per germline, CDR1 SGHRS and CDR2 YFSETQ. The V and J ends lost 0 bases and 1 base, in that order; junction bases with no gene match: 2. The DNA for the CDR3 is TGCGCCAGCAGCTTGGCCGGACAGGGGAACACTGAAGCTTTCTTT. Translating gives CASSLAGQGNTEAFF.